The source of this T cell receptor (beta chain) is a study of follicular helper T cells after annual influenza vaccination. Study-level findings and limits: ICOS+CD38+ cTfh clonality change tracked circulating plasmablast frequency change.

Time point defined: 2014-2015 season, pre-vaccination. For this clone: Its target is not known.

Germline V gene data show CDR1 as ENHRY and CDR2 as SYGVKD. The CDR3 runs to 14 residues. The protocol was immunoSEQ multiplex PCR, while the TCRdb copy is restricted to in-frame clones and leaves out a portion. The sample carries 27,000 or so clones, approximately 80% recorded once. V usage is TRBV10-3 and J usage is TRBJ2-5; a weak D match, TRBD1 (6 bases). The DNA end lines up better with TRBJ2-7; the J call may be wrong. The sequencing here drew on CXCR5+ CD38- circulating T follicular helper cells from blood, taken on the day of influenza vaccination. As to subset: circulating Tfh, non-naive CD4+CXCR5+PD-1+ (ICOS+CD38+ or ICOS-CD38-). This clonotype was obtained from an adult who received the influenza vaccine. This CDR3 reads CAISAGGSSYEQYF. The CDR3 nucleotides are TGTGCCATCAGCGCTGGGGGCTCTTCCTACGAGCAGTACTTC.